This paragraph reports one TCR beta chain. Its specificity is unknown. Trimming shortened V by 9 bases and J by 1 base, and 11 bases separated the two germline ends. Per germline, CDR1 MNHEY and CDR2 SMNVEV (reference sequence). The CDR3 is 13 amino acids. Multiplex PCR in two rounds served to amplify TCR beta CDR3 from genomic DNA. Each TRBV and TRBJ gene had its own primer in the first PCR round. TCRdb reanalysed the multiplex PCR reads using MiXCR and keeps one entry per CDR3 protein. The data contain approximately 16,000 distinct CDR3 sequences, less than 40% of them singletons. This sample was taken from a study of prognosis after radiotherapy for stage I lung cancer. The study's findings and limits: Clone counts measured for unique TCRs fell after stereotactic body radiation therapy, median roughly 9,300 versus 7,200.

This chain joins TRBV27 and TRBJ2-3; possibly TRBD2 for D (5 bases). The sequenced sample was PBMCs, obtained before or after stereotactic body radiation therapy (not recorded which). The clonotype originates from a donor older than 45 with non-small cell lung cancer. The CDR3 is CASRRAGTDTQYF. CDR3 nucleotide sequence: TGTGCCAGTCGGCGGGCGGGCACAGATACGCAGTATTTT.